What follows describes a single T cell receptor (beta chain). Its antigen is unknown. The entry originates in a study of cytomegalovirus exposure and HLA in healthy donors. Overall study findings and caveats: Per published reports, the classifier diagnosed cytomegalovirus status with high specificity and sensitivity. A previous analysis found most TCR beta V segments productive roughly 90% or roughly 30% of the time.

This CDR3 region has 15 residues. J gave up 4 bases and V 1 base, and 2 bases lay outside the gene matches. Germline V gives CDR1 SGHVS, CDR2 FNYEAQ. The PCR made use of 60 Vbeta and 13 Jbeta primers. Here immunoSEQ multiplex PCR was the method, and the copy in TCRdb shows in-frame clones only, minus some. The sample has 170,000 or so clones, 75% seen once; the top ten hold about 3%. The chain joins TRBV7-6 to TRBJ2-1, with TRBD2 identical over 9 bases. The source material was PBMCs. The clonotype comes from a male donor in good health and CMV-seronegative. The CDR3 loop is CASSLEREDYNEQFF. In DNA, the CDR3 is TGTGCCAGCAGCTTAGAGCGGGAGGATTACAATGAGCAGTTCTTC.